Shown below are 10 T cell receptor beta chains from a single sample sequenced in a study of blood T cell repertoires in COVID-19 (dated by TCRdb to the early 2020s). Preparation of the library involved the immunoSEQ multiplex PCR assay. The immuneACCESS repertoire file appears here via TCRdb, limited to in-frame rearrangements. These files lack a portion of the clones; in checked studies, under half of the deficit traces to unresolved V genes, and the cause of the others is not known. The sample yields about 160,000 clones; roughly 86% were counted once. The ten largest clones add up to approximately 4.1% of the sample. Sequences were obtained from peripheral blood. The receptors come from a woman aged 60-70 years who had recovered from COVID-19.

This chain links TRBV5-1 with TRBJ2-3, with a weak D call TRBD2 (5 bases). The V end lost 0 bases, the J end lost 2 bases, and 16 bases lay between the germline ends. Germline CDR1 SGHRS, CDR2 YFSETQ. The CDR3 contains 17 residues. CDR3 sequence (DNA): TGCGCCAGCAGCTTGGCCATCCTCACTAGAAACACAGATACGCAGTATTTT. Its translation is CASSLAILTRNTDTQYF.

This chain uses TRBV19 with TRBJ1-6; D call uncertain. Germline assignment: CDR1 LNHDA and CDR2 SQIVND (reference sequence). The CDR3 runs 12 residues. Trimming shortened V by 3 bases and J by 9 bases, and 6 bases separated the two germline ends. In nucleotides, the CDR3 is TGTGCCAGTAGTATTATGGCTTCACCCCTCCACTTT. As protein: CASSIMASPLHF.

The DNA for the CDR3 is TGTGCCAGCAAAATCTCTAGCAATCAGCCCCAGCATTTT. Translation gives CASKISSNQPQHF. V is TRBV2 and J is TRBJ1-5; D call uncertain. CDR1 and CDR2 from the germline V gene are SNHLY and FYNNEI. Trimming removed 7 bases from V and 0 bases from J, with 7 bases in between. CDR3 length: 13 amino acids.

V and J are TRBV3-1 (or the pseudogene TRBV3-2) and TRBJ1-1; D remains ambiguous. This CDR3 comprises 14 residues. Germline-derived CDR1 and CDR2 are LGHDT and YNNKEL (reference sequence). Trimming cost V 3 bases and J 4 bases, with 12 bases left between them. The CDR3: CASSQIGRGTEAFF. The CDR3 coding sequence is TGTGCCAGCAGCCAGATAGGTCGAGGCACTGAAGCTTTCTTT.

This chain links TRBV5-1 with TRBJ2-1, with 9 positions matching TRBD1. CDR1 and CDR2 (germline): SGHRS, YFSETQ. Trimming took 7 bases from V and 3 from J; bases not matched to a gene: 5. The CDR3 runs 14 residues. The CDR3 region has the DNA TGCGCCAGCTTCGCGACAGGGGGCTACAATGAGCAGTTCTTC. Residues: CASFATGGYNEQFF.

The chain combines TRBV11-3 with TRBJ2-3, with TRBD2 matching over 9 bases. CDR3 length: 17 amino acids. Germline trimming cut 1 base from V and 5 bases from J; bases unmatched to any gene: 10. The V gene's germline CDR1 is SGHNT and CDR2 YENEEA. The CDR3 DNA follows: TGTGCCAGCAGCTTAGGTGGTCGCGGGGGGGTTCAAGATACGCAGTATTTT. The encoded protein is CASSLGGRGGVQDTQYF.

The rearrangement uses TRBV2 and TRBJ2-7; D perhaps matches TRBD1 (5 bases). CDR3 size: 13 residues. Germline lookup yields CDR1 SNHLY and CDR2 FYNNEI. Trimming took 5 bases from V and 2 from J, leaving 10 bases between them. CDR3 sequence: CASSFDSTYEQYF. DNA for the CDR3: TGTGCCAGCAGTTTTGACAGTACCTACGAGCAGTACTTC.

This rearrangement joins TRBV27 to TRBJ1-1; D is ambiguous. The CDR3 has 15 amino acids. Trimming pared 2 bases from V and 2 bases from J, leaving 12 bases between. From germline, CDR1 is MNHEY and CDR2 SMNVEV (reference sequence). The CDR3 DNA reads TGTGCCAGCAGTTTAGGTAGGCAGGCTAACACTGAAGCTTTCTTT. Protein: CASSLGRQANTEAFF.

The gene calls are TRBV29-1 and TRBJ2-5, with D possibly matching TRBD1 (6 bases). V dropped 5 bases and J dropped 5 bases, with 12 bases sitting between them. From germline, CDR1 is SQVTM and CDR2 ANQGSEA. CDR3 length equals 12 residues. CDR3 loop: CSVLTGWETQYF. Written as DNA, the CDR3 is TGCAGCGTTTTGACAGGTTGGGAGACCCAGTACTTC.

The chain combines TRBV5-1 with TRBJ2-1; 7 bases are shared with TRBD1. Germline V gene data show CDR1 as SGHRS and CDR2 as YFSETQ. The CDR3 consists of 17 residues. After removal of 1 base from V and 0 bases from J, the junction contained 7 bases not matched to a gene. This CDR3 reads CASSLPSGGFSYNEQFF. The CDR3, as DNA: TGCGCCAGCAGCTTGCCCTCAGGGGGTTTCTCCTACAATGAGCAGTTCTTC.